The 18 T cell receptor beta chains given below trace back to one sample, sequenced in a study of T cells in Graves' hyperthyroidism and ophthalmopathy. RNA transcripts were the template for amplifying TCR beta CDR3 regions. Using the HTBI primer set, a first-round RT-PCR was run on the TCR CDR3. TCRdb re-called the multiplex PCR reads with MiXCR, one entry per CDR3 protein. The sample holds roughly 800,000 distinct CDR3 sequences; roughly 37% are singletons and the top ten take 7.5% to 9.5%. Sequencing was carried out using blood. The origin of the receptors is a man aged 18 to 29 with Graves' hyperthyroidism.

The chain links TRBV10-3 to TRBJ1-2; possibly TRBD1 for D (5 bases). CDR1 ENHRY and CDR2 SYGVKD come from the germline V gene. Trimming stripped 6 bases from V and 12 bases from J, with 17 bases between. This CDR3 contains 12 residues. For the CDR3, the DNA is TGTGCCATCAGGATGACTAGCGGAGGGGACACCTTC. It translates to CAIRMTSGGDTF.

For this clonotype: At one of its ends the junction is not consistent with the germline gene, which may arise from a read error. This sequence joins TRBV5-1 and TRBJ2-6; no firm D call. This CDR3 is 15 amino acids long. Germline-derived CDR1 and CDR2 are SGHRS and YFSETQ. CDR3 protein: CASSWTVSGVNVLTF. The CDR3 nucleotides read TGCGCCAGCAGCTGGACCGTCTCTGGGGTCAACGTCCTGACTTTC.

On this clonotype: One junction end does not reproduce the germline sequence, and a read error may be involved. The chain has TRBV19 and TRBJ1-5; perhaps TRBD1 as D (5 bases). Germline V gene sequence: CDR1 LNHDA, CDR2 SQIVND (reference sequence). The CDR3 has 15 amino acids. Written as DNA, the CDR3 is TGTGCCAGTAATATAGCAAGGGGTTCTAATCAGCCCCAGCATTTT. It is translated as CASNIARGSNQPQHF.

The sample holds a few counts of this clonotype. The chain carries TRBV14 and TRBJ2-7, with D possibly matching TRBD1 (6 bases). Germline V gene lookup returns CDR1 SGHDN and CDR2 FVKESK. The V end was cut by 2 bases, the J end by 7 bases, with 15 bases between. CDR3 length equals 14 residues. The CDR3 loop reads CASSQSRQAREQYF. In DNA form, the CDR3 reads TGTGCCAGCAGCCAATCGAGACAGGCTCGGGAGCAGTACTTC.

This clonotype was counted ten times or more. The rearrangement joins TRBV11-2 to TRBJ2-5, with 9 positions matching TRBD1. The V gene's germline CDR1 is SGHAT and CDR2 FQNNGV. The V and J ends lost 7 bases and 5 bases, in that order; junction bases with no gene match: 11. This CDR3 is 15 amino acids long. This chain's CDR3 is CASITGTGLRETQYF. In DNA, the CDR3 is TGTGCCAGCATCACCGGGACAGGGTTGCGGGAGACCCAGTACTTC.

On this clonotype itself: The junction does not match germline at one end; this may be a read error. The rearrangement uses TRBV25-1 and TRBJ2-7; D remains ambiguous. Germline CDR1 and CDR2: MGHDK and SYGVNS. CDR3 length equals 13 residues. The CDR3 DNA is TGTGCCGGCAGTGAAGTGGCTAACATGGGCCCATACTTC. Residues: CAGSEVANMGPYF.

The V gene is TRBV2, the J gene TRBJ2-1, with 9 bases that match TRBD1. Looked up from germline, CDR1 is SNHLY and CDR2 is FYNNEI. The CDR3 runs to 14 residues. The junction had 5 bases not matched to a gene; V was cut back by 3 bases and J by 8 bases. The CDR3: CASSDNRGLDEQFF. The CDR3 nucleotides are TGTGCCAGCAGTGACAACAGGGGGCTCGATGAGCAGTTCTTC.

The chain couples TRBV7-2 to TRBJ2-7, with 8 bases lining up with TRBD1. Unmatched junction bases numbered 8, after V lost 4 bases and J lost 6 bases. Germline V gene lookup returns CDR1 SGHTA and CDR2 FQGNSA. CDR3 length: 14 residues. CDR3 loop: CASSSQGALSEQYF. The CDR3 coding sequence is TGTGCCAGCAGCTCCCAGGGGGCTCTTAGCGAGCAGTACTTC.

The chain is built from TRBV19 and TRBJ1-4, with 7 bases aligning to TRBD1. The V and J ends lost 6 bases and 5 bases, in that order; junction bases with no gene match: 6. In germline, CDR1 is LNHDA, CDR2 SQIVND (reference sequence). The CDR3 is made up of 14 amino acids. For the CDR3, the DNA is TGTGCCAGTAGGATCAGGGGGGAAAATGAAAAACTGTTTTTT. Translation: CASRIRGENEKLFF.

This clonotype was recorded many times. CDR3 bases: TGCAGCGTTGAAGCAGGGCCCTATGGCTACACCTTC. As protein: CSVEAGPYGYTF. This sequence joins TRBV29-1 and TRBJ1-2, with D tentatively TRBD1 (5 bases). Trimming pared 1 base from V and 4 bases from J, leaving 7 bases between. Germline values: CDR1 SQVTM, CDR2 ANQGSEA. The CDR3 totals 12 residues.

This clonotype was found many times. The V and J genes are TRBV2 and TRBJ1-1; D is perhaps TRBD1 (5 bases). The germline CDR1 and CDR2 sequences are SNHLY and FYNNEI. Trimming shortened V by 6 bases and J by 0 bases, and 17 bases separated the two germline ends. The CDR3 has 16 residues. This chain's CDR3 is CASRGLGQPLNTEAFF. In nucleotides, the CDR3 is TGTGCCAGCAGAGGCCTGGGGCAGCCCCTGAACACTGAAGCTTTCTTT.

This clonotype appeared a single time. A read error may explain this, as a much larger clone is one base away. This sequence joins TRBV4-1 and TRBJ1-5; no reliable D call. CDR1 and CDR2 from the germline V gene are MGHRA and YSYEKL. The length of the CDR3 is 11 residues. The ends were cut back, 4 bases at V and 13 bases at J, with 11 bases in the middle. CDR3 protein: CASSLGQVQHF. In DNA form, the CDR3 reads TGCGCCAGCAGCCTAGGGCAAGTTCAGCATTTT.

This clonotype was seen at least ten times. The V and J genes are TRBV24-1 and TRBJ1-1, with no clear D. CDR1 is KGHDR, CDR2 SFDVKD, per germline. Trimming stripped 6 bases from V and 1 base from J, with 8 bases between. The CDR3 is made up of 13 amino acids. CDR3 sequence: CATSSGWNTEAFF. In DNA, the CDR3 is TGTGCCACCAGTTCAGGCTGGAACACTGAAGCTTTCTTT.

There are many counts of this clonotype. This chain joins TRBV7-9 and TRBJ1-6, with 10 bases aligning to TRBD1. The CDR3 is made up of 14 amino acids. The V segment lost 7 bases and the J segment 12 bases; nucleotides outside the gene matches: 9. Germline V CDR1 and CDR2: SEHNR, FQNEAQ (reference sequence). The CDR3 reads CASTKDRGREPLHF. In DNA form, the CDR3 reads TGTGCCAGCACCAAGGACAGGGGGAGGGAACCCCTCCACTTT.

The table lists this clonotype with many counts. The chain uses TRBV5-6 and TRBJ1-6; D uncertain. The CDR3 extends over 12 amino acids. V lost 7 bases and J 6 bases, leaving 8 bases between the germline ends. Germline V gives CDR1 SGHDT, CDR2 YYEEEE. This CDR3 reads CASVGSNSPLHF. For the CDR3, the DNA is TGTGCCAGCGTGGGCAGTAATTCACCCCTCCACTTT.

Many counts were recorded for this clonotype. The chain recombines TRBV11-3 with TRBJ1-1; D gene unclear. V lost 1 base and J lost 7, with 10 bases in between. The germline CDR1 and CDR2 sequences are SGHNT and YENEEA. The CDR3 consists of 13 residues. This CDR3 is CASSLAAEGEAFF. In DNA form, the CDR3 reads TGTGCCAGCAGCTTAGCGGCCGAGGGTGAAGCTTTCTTT.

The chain uses TRBV6-5 and TRBJ1-4, with a possible D match to TRBD1 (6 bases). The V gene's germline CDR1 is MNHEY and CDR2 SVGAGI. Trimming took 2 bases from V and 3 from J, leaving 10 bases between them. The CDR3 runs to 15 residues. The CDR3 DNA follows: TGTGCCAGCAGTTACGGGGGCAGCTCTAATGAAAAACTGTTTTTT. Protein sequence: CASSYGGSSNEKLFF.

With regard to this clonotype: One junction end does not reproduce the germline sequence, and a read error may be involved. The chain is built from TRBV20-1 and TRBJ1-2; D may be TRBD1 (6 bases). Germline values: CDR1 DFQATT, CDR2 SNEGSKA (reference sequence). The CDR3 extends over 9 amino acids. Written as DNA, the CDR3 is TGCAGTGCTAGGGTGGACAGCGCCTTC. Translation gives CSARVDSAF.